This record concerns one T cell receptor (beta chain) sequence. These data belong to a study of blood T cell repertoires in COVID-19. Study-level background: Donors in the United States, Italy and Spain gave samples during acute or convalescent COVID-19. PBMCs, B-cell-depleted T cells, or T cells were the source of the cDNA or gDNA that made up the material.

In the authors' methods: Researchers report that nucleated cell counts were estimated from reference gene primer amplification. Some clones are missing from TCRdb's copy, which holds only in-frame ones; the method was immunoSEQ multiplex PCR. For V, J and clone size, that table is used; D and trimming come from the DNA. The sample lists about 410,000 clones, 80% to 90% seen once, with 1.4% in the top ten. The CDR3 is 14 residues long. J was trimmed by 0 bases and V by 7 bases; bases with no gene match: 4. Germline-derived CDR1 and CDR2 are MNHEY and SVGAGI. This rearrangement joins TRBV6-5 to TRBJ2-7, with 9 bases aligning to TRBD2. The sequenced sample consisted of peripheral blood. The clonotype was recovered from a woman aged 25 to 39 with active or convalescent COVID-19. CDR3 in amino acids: CASMPSGVSYEQYF. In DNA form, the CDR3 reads TGTGCCAGCATGCCTAGCGGGGTCTCCTACGAGCAGTACTTC.